This T cell receptor beta chain was found in a study of shared clonotypes between healthy human individuals. Study-wide findings and caveats: Larger richness was generally estimated for naive than memory subsets. Clonotype sharing among donors was expected to depend on sequencing depth. Generation probability values for non-shared clonotypes were lower than those for clonotypes shared by all four donors.

This clone came up once. Its antigen is unknown. Germline assignment: CDR1 WNHNN and CDR2 SYGVQD (reference sequence). The CDR3 has 13 amino acids. The germline V and J ends were trimmed by 5 bases and 0 bases, with 7 bases remaining between them. The DNA input per sorted-subset replicate PCR was roughly 0.2 ug, corresponding to 25,000 to 35,000 T cell genomes. TCRdb's copy holds only in-frame clones and misses some; the assay was immunoSEQ multiplex PCR. This table holds millions of clones, around 94% found once. Sequencing used naive CD4+ T cells sorted from blood. Subset described: CD45RA+ positively selected. This sequence joins TRBV10-1 and TRBJ1-2, with D possibly being TRBD1 (5 bases). The sequence was obtained from a man aged 18 to 29 in good health. The CDR3 region is CASSRQSNYGYTF. CDR3 in DNA: TGCGCCAGCAGTCGACAGTCTAACTATGGCTACACCTTC.